Listed here are 32 T cell receptor beta chains from one sample, sequenced in a study of Ad26.COV2.S vaccination and SARS-CoV-2 variants. Only in-frame clones appear in the TCRdb table, and some are missing; sequencing was by immunoSEQ multiplex PCR. The sample shows around 250,000 clones, about 89% of them seen only once. Specified treatment: 15 to 20 received Ad26.COV2.S at low or high dose, single or two shots; 5 received placebo; per-sample allocation not given. Sampling took place 63 days after the first vaccine or placebo injection. This material consisted of peripheral blood, taken in a trial of Ad26.COV2.S vaccine versus placebo. All receptors come from a person between 18 and 60 years old who received the Ad26.COV2.S COVID-19 vaccine or a placebo.

The CDR3 loop is CASSPGHLYEQYF. For the CDR3, the DNA is TGTGCCAGCTCACCAGGGCACCTCTACGAGCAGTACTTC. This rearrangement joins TRBV18 to TRBJ2-7; D not resolved. This CDR3 is 13 amino acids long. Trimming left V 2 bases short and J 3 bases short, with 8 bases between. CDR1 KGHSH and CDR2 LQKENI come from the germline V gene. Based on the CDR3 plus reference TRBV18 and TRBJ2-7, the full variable domain is NAGVMQNPRHLVRRRGQEARLRCSPMKGHSHVYWYRQLPEEGLKFMVYLQKENIIDESGMPKERFSAEFPKEGPSILRIQQVVRGDSAAYFCASSPGHLYEQYFGPGTRLTVT.

The chain has TRBV29-1 and TRBJ2-3; D perhaps matches TRBD2 (6 bases). Germline CDR1 is SQVTM and CDR2 is ANQGSEA. CDR3 size: 14 residues. V shed 2 bases and J shed 3 bases, with 12 bases lying between them. In DNA, the CDR3 is TGCAGCGTTGAACAGCGGGCTCAGACAGATACGCAGTATTTT. Protein sequence: CSVEQRAQTDTQYF.

V and J are TRBV9 and TRBJ2-5; TRBD2 aligns across 10 bases. Trimming cost V 5 bases and J 2 bases; bases outside gene matches: 9. The CDR3 loop spans 16 amino acids. Germline CDR1 reads SGDLS; CDR2 reads YYNGEE. CDR3: CASSTYSGGKQETQYF. CDR3 nucleotide sequence: TGTGCCAGCAGTACTTATAGCGGGGGGAAACAAGAGACCCAGTACTTC.

The CDR3 nucleotides read TGTGCCAGCAGCTTAGAGGGCGGGAGTATCGATGAGCAGTTCTTC. It is translated as CASSLEGGSIDEQFF. The rearrangement links TRBV7-9 to TRBJ2-1; 7 nucleotides align to TRBD2. Trimming cost V 1 base and J 8 bases; bases outside gene matches: 8. The germline CDR1 and CDR2 sequences are SEHNR and FQNEAQ (reference sequence). The CDR3 spans 15 residues.

This chain connects TRBV5-4 to TRBJ2-2, with TRBD1 matching 9 bases. V lost 2 bases to trimming and J lost 3 bases; unmatched junction nucleotides: 2. The CDR3 loop spans 15 amino acids. Germline CDR1 reads SGHNT; CDR2 reads YYREEE (reference sequence). CDR3 in DNA: TGTGCCAGCAGCTTTGGACAGGGGTACACCGGGGAGCTGTTTTTT. Its protein is CASSFGQGYTGELFF.

V is TRBV6-5 and J is TRBJ2-1; 9 bases map to TRBD2. This CDR3 has 16 amino acids. Germline V gene data show CDR1 as MNHEY and CDR2 as SVGAGI. V shed 4 bases, J shed 2 bases, and the junction held 6 bases outside the gene matches. Written as DNA, the CDR3 is TGTGCCAGCAGTTCTAGCGGGGTTTCGGCCTACAATGAGCAGTTCTTC. It encodes CASSSSGVSAYNEQFF.

This rearrangement joins TRBV6-5 to TRBJ1-4; TRBD1 agrees at 9 bases. The CDR3 runs to 15 residues. J lost 8 bases, V lost 2 bases, and 6 bases had no gene match. From germline, CDR1 is MNHEY and CDR2 SVGAGI. Written as DNA, the CDR3 is TGTGCCAGCAGTTACAGGGACAGGGCGGGGGAAAAACTGTTTTTT. Its protein is CASSYRDRAGEKLFF.

V is TRBV12-3 or TRBV12-4 and J is TRBJ1-5; D gene ambiguous. The CDR3 is 13 amino acids. Trimming stripped 6 bases from V and 6 bases from J, with 12 bases between. CDR3 nucleotide sequence: TGTGCCAGCAGGTCCGTTGGGAGTCAGCCCCAGCATTTT. Protein sequence: CASRSVGSQPQHF.

This chain joins TRBV27 and TRBJ1-2; 8 nucleotides line up with TRBD1. This CDR3 contains 14 residues. CDR1 and CDR2 (germline): MNHEY, SMNVEV (reference sequence). Trimming at V came to 4 bases and at J to 4 bases, leaving 5 bases not matched to a gene. The CDR3 DNA follows: TGTGCCAGCAGTTACTCGGACAGGGTCTATGGCTACACCTTC. Translated: CASSYSDRVYGYTF.

This clone was counted only a few times. The chain links TRBV6-5 to TRBJ1-5, with a possible D match to TRBD1 (6 bases). Per the germline V gene, CDR1 is MNHEY and CDR2 is SVGAGI. Between the trimmed V and J ends, which lost 7 bases and 4 bases, there was a span of 17 bases. CDR3 length: 15 residues. The CDR3 region has the DNA TGTGCCAGCAAAGGGTCGTATACAGGGAATCAGCCCCAGCATTTT. As protein: CASKGSYTGNQPQHF.

The gene calls are TRBV6-5 and TRBJ1-4; D is unclear. The CDR3 contains 15 residues. Per the germline V gene, CDR1 is MNHEY and CDR2 is SVGAGI. V lost 2 bases, J lost 7 bases, and 14 bases lay in between. CDR3 loop: CASSYTVLLREKLFF. CDR3 DNA: TGTGCCAGCAGTTACACGGTTCTTCTCCGTGAAAAACTGTTTTTT.

The chain couples TRBV19 to TRBJ1-4, with D tentatively TRBD1 (5 bases). V gave up 1 base and J gave up 5 bases, with 11 bases separating them. The length of the CDR3 is 15 residues. Germline V gene data show CDR1 as LNHDA and CDR2 as SQIVND (reference sequence). The CDR3: CASSIAAGVNEKLFF. The CDR3 DNA follows: TGTGCCAGTAGTATAGCAGCGGGGGTCAATGAAAAACTGTTTTTT.

In nucleotides, the CDR3 is TGCAGCGTTGGAGTGGGCAATCAGCCCCAGCATTTT. Encoded protein: CSVGVGNQPQHF. The chain uses TRBV29-1 and TRBJ1-5; no definite D call. The CDR3 covers 12 residues. Trimming left V 4 bases short and J 2 bases short, with 6 bases between. The V gene's germline CDR1 is SQVTM and CDR2 ANQGSEA.

This clone appeared a single time. The chain employs TRBV6-2 or TRBV6-3 and TRBJ2-7; D gene uncertain. This CDR3 has 14 amino acids. Germline V lookup: CDR1 MNHEY, CDR2 SVGEGT. Trimming removed 2 bases from V and 4 bases from J, with 12 bases in between. The CDR3 sequence: CASSYNLGPYEQYF. In DNA, the CDR3 is TGTGCCAGCAGTTACAACCTGGGTCCTTACGAGCAGTACTTC.

The chain couples TRBV6-6 to TRBJ2-3; D is unclear. Trimming stripped 4 bases from V and 0 bases from J, with 2 bases between. The CDR3 loop spans 12 amino acids. Per the germline V gene, CDR1 is MNHNY and CDR2 is SVGAGI (reference sequence). CDR3: CASSSSTDTQYF. Here the CDR3 DNA reads TGTGCCAGCAGTTCCAGCACAGATACGCAGTATTTT.

This clone was seen a handful of times. This chain links TRBV4-2 with TRBJ2-3; no reliable D call. Germline CDR1 reads LGHNA; CDR2 reads YNFKEQ. V gave up 0 bases and J gave up 0 bases, with 10 bases separating them. CDR3 length: 16 amino acids. As DNA, the CDR3 is TGTGCCAGCAGCCAAGATGGCCGAATAAGCACAGATACGCAGTATTTT. Encoded protein: CASSQDGRISTDTQYF.

This sequence joins TRBV9 and TRBJ2-1; possibly TRBD1 for D (5 bases). Germline CDR1 SGDLS, CDR2 YYNGEE. CDR3 length: 15 amino acids. Between the trimmed V and J ends, which lost 2 bases and 3 bases, there was a span of 12 bases. The CDR3 loop is CASSVGGQLYNEQFF. CDR3 sequence (DNA): TGTGCCAGCAGCGTGGGCGGACAACTCTACAATGAGCAGTTCTTC.

The chain uses TRBV10-1 and TRBJ1-2, with TRBD1 matching over 7 bases. The CDR3 is 14 residues long. Germline trimming cut 7 bases from V and 4 bases from J; bases unmatched to any gene: 9. From germline, CDR1 is WNHNN and CDR2 SYGVQD (reference sequence). CDR3 sequence (DNA): TGCGCCAGCACTTCAGGGGGGCTCGGCTATGGCTACACCTTC. Its protein is CASTSGGLGYGYTF.

The chain couples TRBV7-2 to TRBJ2-5; possibly TRBD2 for D (6 bases). This CDR3 region has 13 residues. The germline CDR1 and CDR2 sequences are SGHTA and FQGNSA. V was pared by 0 bases and J by 7 bases, with 9 bases between. CDR3 nucleotides: TGTGCCAGCAGCTTAGCAGGGGAGGTGACCCAGTACTTC. It translates to CASSLAGEVTQYF.

The CDR3 is CASSLNQGEDTQYF. The CDR3 DNA is TGTGCCAGCAGCCTCAATCAGGGGGAAGATACGCAGTATTTT. This chain connects TRBV7-2 to TRBJ2-3; TRBD1 agrees at 7 bases. The germline V gene encodes CDR1 SGHTA and CDR2 FQGNSA. There are 14 residues in the CDR3. V lost 5 bases, J lost 5 bases, and 7 bases stayed unmatched.

This clone appeared many times. The chain carries TRBV5-8 and TRBJ1-6; D unresolved. CDR1 is SGHTS and CDR2 is YDEGEE in the germline V gene. The CDR3 runs to 12 residues. V lost 7 bases to trimming and J lost 7 bases, with 9 bases between them. The CDR3 nucleotides read TGTGCCAGCCCGGACTCCAATTCACCCCTCCACTTT. Amino acids: CASPDSNSPLHF.

The chain has TRBV6-5 and TRBJ2-2; 14 positions match TRBD2. Germline V gene data show CDR1 as MNHEY and CDR2 as SVGAGI. V dropped 6 bases and J dropped 6; count of bases not matched to a gene: 3. The CDR3 runs 15 residues. The CDR3 reads CASSQGLAGAGELFF. CDR3 bases: TGTGCCAGCAGCCAGGGACTAGCGGGAGCCGGGGAGCTGTTTTTT.

Here the CDR3 DNA reads TGTGCCAGCAGCCAAGGACTAGCGGGGGAATACGAGCAGTACTTC. Translated, it gives CASSQGLAGEYEQYF. The chain is built from TRBV5-5 and TRBJ2-7; 13 nucleotides line up with TRBD2. The CDR3 extends over 15 amino acids. Germline V gene lookup returns CDR1 SGHKS and CDR2 YYEKEE (reference sequence). V was pared by 4 bases and J by 4 bases, with 5 bases of the junction left unmatched.

In DNA form, the CDR3 reads TGTGCCAGCAGCTTAGGACAGGGTCTCTATGGCTACACCTTC. This translates into CASSLGQGLYGYTF. The V and J genes are TRBV7-9 and TRBJ1-2; 7 nucleotides match TRBD1. Germline lookup yields CDR1 SEHNR and CDR2 FQNEAQ (reference sequence). This CDR3 spans 14 amino acids. V lost 1 base to trimming and J lost 4 bases; unmatched junction nucleotides: 3.

This rearrangement joins TRBV2 to TRBJ2-7; D possibly corresponds to TRBD2 (5 bases). This CDR3 has 14 amino acids. The germline gives CDR1 SNHLY, CDR2 FYNNEI. V lost 4 bases to trimming and J lost 1 base, with 11 bases between them. The CDR3 DNA is TGTGCCAGCAGTGTTGGGTGGGAGTCCTACGAGCAGTACTTC. Residues: CASSVGWESYEQYF.

The chain is built from TRBV10-3 and TRBJ1-2; D unresolved. Germline loops: CDR1 ENHRY, CDR2 SYGVKD. The CDR3 spans 15 residues. With 11 bases removed from V and 4 bases from J, the gap between germline ends came to 23 bases. Written as DNA, the CDR3 is TGTGCCGCATCTCGAGGAAGTAGTTCTTCCTATGGCTACACCTTC. Its protein product is CAASRGSSSSYGYTF.

The chain links TRBV18 to TRBJ1-5; maybe TRBD1 (5 bases). Germline CDR1 is KGHSH and CDR2 is LQKENI. The CDR3 has 15 residues. V was shortened by 5 bases and J by 2 bases, with 13 bases between the two germline ends. In nucleotides, the CDR3 is TGTGCCAGCTCAATGCAGGGCTCGGGCAATCAGCCCCAGCATTTT. Its translation is CASSMQGSGNQPQHF.

The chain is built from TRBV24-1 and TRBJ1-2; D uncertain. The CDR3 spans 13 residues. Trimming cost V 6 bases and J 8 bases, with 15 bases left between them. Germline V CDR1 and CDR2: KGHDR, SFDVKD. In DNA, the CDR3 is TGTGCCACCAGTAACGGGGAGGAGAACGGCTACACCTTC. Protein sequence: CATSNGEENGYTF.

This chain uses TRBV6-5 with TRBJ2-7; 8 bases line up with TRBD1. CDR3 length: 14 residues. Germline lookup yields CDR1 MNHEY and CDR2 SVGAGI. Trimming cost V 2 bases and J 2 bases; bases outside gene matches: 2. For the CDR3, the DNA is TGTGCCAGCAGTTACCGGGACAGGACCTACGAGCAGTACTTC. Protein sequence: CASSYRDRTYEQYF.

V is TRBV27 and J is TRBJ2-7; no definite D call. The CDR3 extends over 12 amino acids. V gave up 1 base and J gave up 3 bases, with 4 bases separating them. The germline CDR1 and CDR2 sequences are MNHEY and SMNVEV (reference sequence). CDR3 region: CASSLWGYEQYF. The CDR3 bases are TGTGCCAGCAGTTTATGGGGCTACGAGCAGTACTTC.

The J gene is TRBJ1-1, the V gene TRBV3-1 (or the pseudogene TRBV3-2); D is unclear. Trimming removed 3 bases at V and 4 bases at J, with 9 bases between. Germline CDR1 LGHDT, CDR2 YNNKEL (reference sequence). CDR3 length equals 13 residues. CDR3 sequence (DNA): TGTGCCAGCAGCCACGTACGGGGCACTGAAGCTTTCTTT. It codes for CASSHVRGTEAFF.

At least ten counts were recorded for this clone. V is TRBV18 and J is TRBJ1-6; D not resolved. Germline assignment: CDR1 KGHSH and CDR2 LQKENI. The CDR3 is 15 amino acids. Deletions cut 3 bases from V and 7 bases from J, with 13 bases between. CDR3 sequence: CASSPVPVGNSPLHF. CDR3 DNA sequence: TGTGCCAGCTCACCGGTCCCCGTCGGAAATTCACCCCTCCACTTT.